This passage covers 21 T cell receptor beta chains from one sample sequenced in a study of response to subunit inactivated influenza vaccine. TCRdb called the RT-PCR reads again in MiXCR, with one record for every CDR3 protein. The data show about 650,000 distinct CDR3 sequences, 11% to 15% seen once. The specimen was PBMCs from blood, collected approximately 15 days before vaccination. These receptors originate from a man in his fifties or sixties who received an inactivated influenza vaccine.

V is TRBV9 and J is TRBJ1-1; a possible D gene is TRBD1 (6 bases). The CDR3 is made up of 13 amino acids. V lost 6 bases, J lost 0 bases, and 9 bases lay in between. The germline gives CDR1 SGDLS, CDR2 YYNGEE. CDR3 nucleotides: TGTGCCAGCAAGGACAGCCTGAACACTGAAGCTTTCTTT. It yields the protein CASKDSLNTEAFF.

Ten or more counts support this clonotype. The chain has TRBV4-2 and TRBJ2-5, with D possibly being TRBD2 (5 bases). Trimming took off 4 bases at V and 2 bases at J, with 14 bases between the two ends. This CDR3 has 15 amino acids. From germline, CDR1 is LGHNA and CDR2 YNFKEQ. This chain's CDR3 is CASSPRIAPQETQYF. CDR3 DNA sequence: TGTGCCAGCAGCCCCCGAATAGCGCCACAAGAGACCCAGTACTTC.

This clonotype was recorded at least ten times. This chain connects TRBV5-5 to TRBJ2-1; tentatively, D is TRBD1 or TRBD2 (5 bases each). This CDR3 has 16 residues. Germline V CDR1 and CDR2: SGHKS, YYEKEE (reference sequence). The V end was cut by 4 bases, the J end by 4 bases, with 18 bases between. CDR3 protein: CASSRGSGRNYNEQFF. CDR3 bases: TGTGCCAGCAGCCGAGGATCGGGACGGAATTACAATGAGCAGTTCTTC.

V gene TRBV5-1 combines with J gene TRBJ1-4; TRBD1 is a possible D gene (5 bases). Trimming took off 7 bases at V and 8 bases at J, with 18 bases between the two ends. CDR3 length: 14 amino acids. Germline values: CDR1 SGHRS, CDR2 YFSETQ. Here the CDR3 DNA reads TGCGCCAGCTCAAGGGCCAACCGGGGGGAAAAACTGTTTTTT. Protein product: CASSRANRGEKLFF. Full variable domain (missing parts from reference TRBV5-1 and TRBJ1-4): KAGVTQTPRYLIKTRGQQVTLSCSPISGHRSVSWYQQTPGQGLQFLFEYFSETQRNKGNFPGRFSGRQFSNSRSEMNVSTLELGDSALYLCASSRANRGEKLFFGSGTQLSVL.

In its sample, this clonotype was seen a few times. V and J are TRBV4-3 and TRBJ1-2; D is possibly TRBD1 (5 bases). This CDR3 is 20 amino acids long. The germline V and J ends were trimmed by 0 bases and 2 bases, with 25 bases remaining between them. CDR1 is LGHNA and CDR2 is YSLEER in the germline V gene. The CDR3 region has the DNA TGCGCCAGCAGCCAAGAGACAGTACGTAGAGACCACATAATCAACTATGGCTACACCTTC. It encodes CASSQETVRRDHIINYGYTF.

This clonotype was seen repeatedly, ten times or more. The CDR3 DNA is TGTGCCTGGAGTGTACGAGAGGGGGATACGCAGTATTTT. Translation gives CAWSVREGDTQYF. The chain uses TRBV30 and TRBJ2-3; D tentatively reads TRBD1 or TRBD2 (5 bases each). The V gene's germline CDR1 is GTSNPN and CDR2 SVGIG (reference sequence). This CDR3 contains 13 residues. V lost 0 bases and J 6 bases, leaving 10 bases between the germline ends.

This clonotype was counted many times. The CDR3 nucleotides read TGTGCCAGCACCGTAACAGGGAGCTGGGACGAGCAGTACTTC. This codes for CASTVTGSWDEQYF. The V gene is TRBV12-3 or TRBV12-4, the J gene TRBJ2-7; TRBD1 might be the D (6 bases). The CDR3 covers 14 residues. The ends were cut back, 7 bases at V and 5 bases at J, with 18 bases in the middle.

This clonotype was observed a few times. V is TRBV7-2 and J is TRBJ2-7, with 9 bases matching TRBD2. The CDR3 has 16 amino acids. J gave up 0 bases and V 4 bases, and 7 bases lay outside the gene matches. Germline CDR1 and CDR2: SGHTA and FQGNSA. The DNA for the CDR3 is TGTGCCAGCAGCTCCTCACTAGCGGGCGTCTCCTACGAGCAGTACTTC. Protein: CASSSSLAGVSYEQYF.

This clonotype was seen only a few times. CDR3 sequence (DNA): TGTGCCAGCAGTCGTACAGGGGCTAGTAACACTGAAGCTTTCTTT. This translates into CASSRTGASNTEAFF. This chain connects TRBV12-3 or TRBV12-4 to TRBJ1-1; 7 bases are a match to TRBD1. This CDR3 is built from 15 residues. V gave up 5 bases and J gave up 2 bases; unmatched junction bases: 8.

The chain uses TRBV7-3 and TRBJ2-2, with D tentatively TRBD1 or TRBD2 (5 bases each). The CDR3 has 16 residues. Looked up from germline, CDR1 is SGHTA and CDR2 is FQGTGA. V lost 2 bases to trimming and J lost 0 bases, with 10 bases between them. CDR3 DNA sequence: TGTGCCAGCAGCTTATATGGGGGAGCGAACACCGGGGAGCTGTTTTTT. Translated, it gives CASSLYGGANTGELFF. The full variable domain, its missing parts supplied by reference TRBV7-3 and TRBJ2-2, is GAGVSQTPSNKVTEKGKYVELRCDPISGHTALYWYRQSLGQGPEFLIYFQGTGAADDSGLPNDRFFAVRPEGSVSTLKIQRTERGDSAVYLCASSLYGGANTGELFFGEGSRLTVL.

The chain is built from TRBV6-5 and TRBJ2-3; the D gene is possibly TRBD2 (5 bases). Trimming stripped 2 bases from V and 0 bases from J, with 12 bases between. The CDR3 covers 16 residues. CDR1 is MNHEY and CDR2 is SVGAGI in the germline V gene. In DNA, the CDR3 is TGTGCCAGCAGTTACGATCTAGCAGCTAGCACAGATACGCAGTATTTT. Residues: CASSYDLAASTDTQYF.

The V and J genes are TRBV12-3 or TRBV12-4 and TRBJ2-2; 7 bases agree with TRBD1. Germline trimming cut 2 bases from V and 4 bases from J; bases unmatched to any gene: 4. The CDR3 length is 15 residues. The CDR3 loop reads CASSLPRQGTGELFF. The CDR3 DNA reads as TGTGCCAGCAGTTTACCGCGACAGGGCACCGGGGAGCTGTTTTTT.

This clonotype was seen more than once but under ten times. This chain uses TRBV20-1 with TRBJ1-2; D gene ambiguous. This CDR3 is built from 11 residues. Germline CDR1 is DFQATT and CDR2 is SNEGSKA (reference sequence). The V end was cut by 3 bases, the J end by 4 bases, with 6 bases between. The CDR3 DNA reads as TGCAGTGCTAGGTATTCCTATGGCTACACCTTC. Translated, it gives CSARYSYGYTF.

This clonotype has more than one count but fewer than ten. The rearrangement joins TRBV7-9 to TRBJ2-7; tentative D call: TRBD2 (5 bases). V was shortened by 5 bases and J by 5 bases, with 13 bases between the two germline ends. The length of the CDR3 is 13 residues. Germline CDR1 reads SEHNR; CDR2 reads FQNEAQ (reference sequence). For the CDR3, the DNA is TGTGCCAGCAGCCAGACCCCCGGGGACGAGCAGTACTTC. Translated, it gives CASSQTPGDEQYF. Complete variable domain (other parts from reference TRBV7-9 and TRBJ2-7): DTGVSQNPRHKITKRGQNVTFRCDPISEHNRLYWYRQTLGQGPEFLTYFQNEAQLEKSRLLSDRFSAERPKGSFSTLEIQRTEQGDSAMYLCASSQTPGDEQYFGPGTRLTVT.

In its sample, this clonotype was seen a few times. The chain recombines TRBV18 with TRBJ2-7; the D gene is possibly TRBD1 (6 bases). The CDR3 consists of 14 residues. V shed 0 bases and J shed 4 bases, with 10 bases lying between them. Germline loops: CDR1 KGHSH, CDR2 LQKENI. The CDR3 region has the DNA TGTGCCAGCTCACCACCGTTCAGGGGATACGAGCAGTACTTC. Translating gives CASSPPFRGYEQYF.

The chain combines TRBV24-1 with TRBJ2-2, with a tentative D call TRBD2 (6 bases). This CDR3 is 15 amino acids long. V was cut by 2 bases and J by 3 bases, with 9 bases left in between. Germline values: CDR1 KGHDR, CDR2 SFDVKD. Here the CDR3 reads CATSDSRDYTGELFF. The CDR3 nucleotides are TGTGCCACCAGTGATTCCAGGGACTACACCGGGGAGCTGTTTTTT.

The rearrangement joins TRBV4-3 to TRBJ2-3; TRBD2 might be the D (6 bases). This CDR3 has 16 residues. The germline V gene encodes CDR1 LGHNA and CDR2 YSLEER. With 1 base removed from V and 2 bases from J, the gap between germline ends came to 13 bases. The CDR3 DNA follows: TGCGCCAGCAGCCAAGGACACCGGGACTCCACAGATACGCAGTATTTT. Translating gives CASSQGHRDSTDTQYF.

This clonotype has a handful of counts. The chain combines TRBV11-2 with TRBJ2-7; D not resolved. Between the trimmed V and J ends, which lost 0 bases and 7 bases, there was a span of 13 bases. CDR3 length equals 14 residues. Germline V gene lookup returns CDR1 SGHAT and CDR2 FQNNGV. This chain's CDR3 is CASSLEWVRQEQYF. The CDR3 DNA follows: TGTGCCAGCAGCTTAGAATGGGTGAGGCAAGAGCAGTACTTC.

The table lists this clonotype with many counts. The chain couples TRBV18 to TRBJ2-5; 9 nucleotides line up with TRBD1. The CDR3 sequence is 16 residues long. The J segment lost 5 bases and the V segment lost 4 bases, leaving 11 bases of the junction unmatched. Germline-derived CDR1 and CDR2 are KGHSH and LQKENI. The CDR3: CASSLKRDRAMETQYF. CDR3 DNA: TGTGCCAGCTCACTGAAAAGGGACAGGGCGATGGAGACCCAGTACTTC.

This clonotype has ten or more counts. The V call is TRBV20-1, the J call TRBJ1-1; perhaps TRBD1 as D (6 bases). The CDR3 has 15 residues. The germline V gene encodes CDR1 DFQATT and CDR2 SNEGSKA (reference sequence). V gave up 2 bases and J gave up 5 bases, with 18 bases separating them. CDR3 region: CSARPSGGGRTEAFF. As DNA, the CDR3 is TGCAGTGCTAGACCCTCTGGCGGGGGGCGGACTGAAGCTTTCTTT.

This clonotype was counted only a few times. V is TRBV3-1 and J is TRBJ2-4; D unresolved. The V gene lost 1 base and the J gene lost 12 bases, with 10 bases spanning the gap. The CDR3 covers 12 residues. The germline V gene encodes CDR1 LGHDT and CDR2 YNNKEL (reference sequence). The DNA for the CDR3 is TGTGCCAGCAGCCAAGGTTCGAATTATCAGTACTTC. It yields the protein CASSQGSNYQYF.